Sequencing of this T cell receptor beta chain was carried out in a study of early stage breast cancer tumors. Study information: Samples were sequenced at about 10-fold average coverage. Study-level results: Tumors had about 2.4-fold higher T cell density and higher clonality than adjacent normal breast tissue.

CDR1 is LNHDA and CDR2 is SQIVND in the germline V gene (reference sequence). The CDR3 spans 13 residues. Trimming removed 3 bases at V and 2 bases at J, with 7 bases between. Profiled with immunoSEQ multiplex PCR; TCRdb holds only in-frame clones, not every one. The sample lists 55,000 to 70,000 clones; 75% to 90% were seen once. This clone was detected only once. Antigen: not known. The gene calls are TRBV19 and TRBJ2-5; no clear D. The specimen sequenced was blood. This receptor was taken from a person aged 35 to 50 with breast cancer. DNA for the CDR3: TGTGCCAGTAGTATTTTGCTTCAAGAGACCCAGTACTTC. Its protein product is CASSILLQETQYF. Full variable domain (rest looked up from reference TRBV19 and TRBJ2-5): DGGITQSPKYLFRKEGQNVTLSCEQNLNHDAMYWYRQDPGQGLRLIYYSQIVNDFQKGDIAEGYSVSREKKESFPLTVTSAQKNPTAFYLCASSILLQETQYFGPGTRLLVL.